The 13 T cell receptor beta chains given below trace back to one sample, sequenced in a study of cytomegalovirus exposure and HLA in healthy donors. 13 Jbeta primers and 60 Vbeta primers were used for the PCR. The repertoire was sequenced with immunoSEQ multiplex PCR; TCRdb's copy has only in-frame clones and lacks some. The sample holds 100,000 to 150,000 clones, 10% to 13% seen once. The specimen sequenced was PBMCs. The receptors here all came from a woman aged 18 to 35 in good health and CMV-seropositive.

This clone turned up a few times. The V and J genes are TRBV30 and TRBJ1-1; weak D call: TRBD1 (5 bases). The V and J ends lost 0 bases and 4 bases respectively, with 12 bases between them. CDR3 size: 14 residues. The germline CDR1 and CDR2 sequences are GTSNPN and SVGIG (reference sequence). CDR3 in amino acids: CAWSVGGVLTEAFF. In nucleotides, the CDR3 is TGTGCCTGGAGTGTGGGAGGGGTTCTCACTGAAGCTTTCTTT.

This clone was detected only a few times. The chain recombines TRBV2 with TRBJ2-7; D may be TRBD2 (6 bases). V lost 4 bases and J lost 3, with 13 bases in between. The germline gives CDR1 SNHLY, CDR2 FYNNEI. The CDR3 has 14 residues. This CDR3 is CASSGWGENYEQYF. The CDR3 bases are TGTGCCAGCAGTGGTTGGGGGGAAAACTACGAGCAGTACTTC.

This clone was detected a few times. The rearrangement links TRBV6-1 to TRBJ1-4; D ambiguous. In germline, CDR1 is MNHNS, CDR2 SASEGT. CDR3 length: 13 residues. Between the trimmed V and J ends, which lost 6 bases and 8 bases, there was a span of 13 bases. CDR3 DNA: TGTGCCAGCAGCCCCCGGCCAGGCGAAAAACTGTTTTTT. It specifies CASSPRPGEKLFF.

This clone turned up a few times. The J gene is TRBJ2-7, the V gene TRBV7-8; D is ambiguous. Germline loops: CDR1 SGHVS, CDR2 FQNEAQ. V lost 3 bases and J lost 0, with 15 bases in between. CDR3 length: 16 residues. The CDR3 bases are TGTGCCAGCAGCTTGGGCCTTGGGTCTCGCTCCTACGAGCAGTACTTC. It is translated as CASSLGLGSRSYEQYF.

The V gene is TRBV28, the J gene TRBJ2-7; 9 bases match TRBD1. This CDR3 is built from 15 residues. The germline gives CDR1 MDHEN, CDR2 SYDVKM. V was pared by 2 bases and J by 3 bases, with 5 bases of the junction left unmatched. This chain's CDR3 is CASSLPGQGRYEQYF. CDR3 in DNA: TGTGCCAGCAGTTTACCCGGACAGGGGCGCTACGAGCAGTACTTC.

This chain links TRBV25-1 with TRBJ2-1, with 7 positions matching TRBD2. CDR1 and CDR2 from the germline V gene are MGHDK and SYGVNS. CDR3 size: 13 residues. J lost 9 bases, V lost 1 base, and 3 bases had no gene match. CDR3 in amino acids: CASSEWSSGEQFF. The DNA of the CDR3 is TGTGCCAGCAGTGAATGGTCTAGCGGTGAGCAGTTCTTC.

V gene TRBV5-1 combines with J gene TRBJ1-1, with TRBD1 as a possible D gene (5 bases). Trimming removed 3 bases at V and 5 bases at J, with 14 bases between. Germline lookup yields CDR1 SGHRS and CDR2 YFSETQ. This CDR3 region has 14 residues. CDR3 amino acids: CASSSNQGATEAFF. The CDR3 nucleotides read TGCGCCAGCAGCTCCAACCAGGGTGCGACTGAAGCTTTCTTT.

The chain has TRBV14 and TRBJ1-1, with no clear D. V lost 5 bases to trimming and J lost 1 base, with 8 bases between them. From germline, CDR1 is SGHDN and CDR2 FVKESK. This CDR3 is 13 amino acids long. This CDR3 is CASSDGWNTEAFF. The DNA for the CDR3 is TGTGCCAGCAGCGATGGCTGGAACACTGAAGCTTTCTTT.

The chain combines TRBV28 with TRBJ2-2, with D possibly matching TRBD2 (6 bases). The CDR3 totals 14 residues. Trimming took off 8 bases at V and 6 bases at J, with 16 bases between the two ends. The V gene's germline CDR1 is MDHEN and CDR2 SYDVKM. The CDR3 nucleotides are TGTGCCAGCGCAGCCGGGGGTTTCCCCGGGGAGCTGTTTTTT. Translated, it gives CASAAGGFPGELFF.

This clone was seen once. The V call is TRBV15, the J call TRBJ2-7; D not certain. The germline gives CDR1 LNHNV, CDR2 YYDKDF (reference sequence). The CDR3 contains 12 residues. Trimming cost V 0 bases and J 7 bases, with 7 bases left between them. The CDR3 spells CATSRDMREQYF. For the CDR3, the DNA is TGTGCCACCAGCAGAGATATGAGAGAGCAGTACTTC.

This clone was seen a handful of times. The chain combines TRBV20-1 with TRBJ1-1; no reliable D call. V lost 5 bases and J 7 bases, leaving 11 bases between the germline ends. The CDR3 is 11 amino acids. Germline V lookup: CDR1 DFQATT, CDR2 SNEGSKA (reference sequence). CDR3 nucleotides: TGCAGTGCTCCGTCGACTGGTGAAGCTTTCTTT. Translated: CSAPSTGEAFF.

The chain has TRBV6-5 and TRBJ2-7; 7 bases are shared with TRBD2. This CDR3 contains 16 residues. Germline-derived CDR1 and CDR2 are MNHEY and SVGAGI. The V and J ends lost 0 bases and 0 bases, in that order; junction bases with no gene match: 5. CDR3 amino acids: CASSYSTASGSYEQYF. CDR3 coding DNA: TGTGCCAGCAGTTACTCGACCGCTAGCGGCTCCTACGAGCAGTACTTC.

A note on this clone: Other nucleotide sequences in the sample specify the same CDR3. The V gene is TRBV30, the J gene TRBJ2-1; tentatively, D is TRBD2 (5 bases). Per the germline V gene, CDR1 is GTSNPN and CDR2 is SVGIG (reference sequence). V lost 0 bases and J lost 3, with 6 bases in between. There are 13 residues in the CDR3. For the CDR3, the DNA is TGTGCCTGGAGTGTGGGGAGCTACAATGAGCAGTTCTTC. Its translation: CAWSVGSYNEQFF. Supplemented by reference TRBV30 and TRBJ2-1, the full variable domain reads SQTIHQWPATLVQPVGSPLSLECTVEGTSNPNLYWYRQAAGRGLQLLFYSVGIGQISSEVPQNLSASRPQDRQFILSSKKLLLSDSGFYLCAWSVGSYNEQFFGPGTRLTVL.